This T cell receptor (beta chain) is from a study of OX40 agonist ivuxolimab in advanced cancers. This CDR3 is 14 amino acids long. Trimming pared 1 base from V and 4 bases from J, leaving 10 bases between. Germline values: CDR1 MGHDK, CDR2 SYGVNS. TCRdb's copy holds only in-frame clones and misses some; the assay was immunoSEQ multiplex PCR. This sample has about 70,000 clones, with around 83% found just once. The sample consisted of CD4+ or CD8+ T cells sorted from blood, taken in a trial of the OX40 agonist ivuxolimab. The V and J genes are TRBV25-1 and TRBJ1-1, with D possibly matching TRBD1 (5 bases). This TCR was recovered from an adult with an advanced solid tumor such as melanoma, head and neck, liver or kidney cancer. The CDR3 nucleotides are TGTGCCAGCAGTGAATTTGCAGGGCGCACTGAAGCTTTCTTT. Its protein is CASSEFAGRTEAFF.